The entry below gives a single T cell receptor (beta chain) sequence along with its context. In assigning cohorts, the study relied on participant-reported clinical history. Recovered status in Cohort 3 required two negative PCRs, clearance, or symptom resolution. These data come from a study of blood T cell repertoires in COVID-19. About the study: Acute and convalescent COVID-19 samples came from the United States, Italy and Spain. PBMCs, B-cell-depleted T cells, or T cells were the source of the cDNA or gDNA that made up the material.

Unmatched junction bases numbered 11, after V lost 9 bases and J lost 5 bases. CDR3 length: 14 amino acids. Assay: immunoSEQ multiplex PCR; the TCRdb copy retains only in-frame clones and omits some. The sample lists around 370,000 clones, about 88% occurring once. The receptor was derived from a woman in her late teens or twenties who had recovered from COVID-19. V usage is TRBV23-1 and J usage is TRBJ2-7; 9 positions agree with TRBD1. TRBV23-1 is annotated as an ORF whose role is uncertain. Sequencing used PBMCs or T cells enriched from blood (not recorded which). The CDR3 here is CASHTGQGADEQYF. The CDR3 DNA reads TGCGCCAGTCACACGGGACAGGGAGCCGACGAGCAGTACTTC.